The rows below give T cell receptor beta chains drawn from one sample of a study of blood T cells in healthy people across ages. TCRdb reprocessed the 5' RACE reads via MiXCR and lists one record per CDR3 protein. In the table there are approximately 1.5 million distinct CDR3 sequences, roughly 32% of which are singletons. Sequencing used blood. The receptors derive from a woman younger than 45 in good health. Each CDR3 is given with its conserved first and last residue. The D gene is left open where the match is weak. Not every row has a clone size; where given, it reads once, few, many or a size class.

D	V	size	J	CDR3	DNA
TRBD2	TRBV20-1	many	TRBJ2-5	CSAPTPRTSGSVETQYF	TGCAGTGCTCCGACTCCGAGGACTAGCGGGAGTGTAGAGACCCAGTACTTC
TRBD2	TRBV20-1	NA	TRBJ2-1	CSALPWEGFYNEQFF	TGCAGTGCCCTCCCGTGGGAGGGCTTCTACAATGAGCAGTTCTTC
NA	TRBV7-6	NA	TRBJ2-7	CASRGTRLSEQYF	TGTGCCAGCAGGGGGACCCGCTTGAGTGAGCAGTACTTC
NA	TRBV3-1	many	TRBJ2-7	CATSRDKTYEQYF	TGTGCCACGAGCCGGGACAAGACCTACGAGCAGTACTTC
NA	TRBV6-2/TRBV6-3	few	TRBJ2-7	CASRSVGEQYF	TGTGCCAGCAGGAGCGTGGGGGAGCAGTACTTC
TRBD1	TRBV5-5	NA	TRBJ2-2	CAGAGTASTGELFF	TGTGCCGGAGCTGGGACAGCGAGCACCGGGGAGCTGTTTTTT
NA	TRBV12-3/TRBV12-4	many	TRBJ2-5	CASSFGEQETQYF	TGTGCCAGCAGTTTCGGGGAGCAAGAGACCCAGTACTTC
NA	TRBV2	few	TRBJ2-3	CASSERFAGSTDTQYF	TGTGCCAGCAGTGAAAGGTTCGCGGGGAGCACAGATACGCAGTATTTT
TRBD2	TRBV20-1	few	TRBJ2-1	CSATRTSGHNEQFF	TGCAGTGCTACAAGGACTAGCGGACACAATGAGCAGTTCTTC
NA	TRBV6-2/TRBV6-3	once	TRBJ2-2	CASSPSHGELFF	TGTGCCAGCAGCCCCAGCCACGGGGAGCTGTTTTTT
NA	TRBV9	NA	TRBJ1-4	CASSVESWGEKLFF	TGTGCCAGCAGCGTAGAGTCATGGGGTGAAAAACTGTTTTTT
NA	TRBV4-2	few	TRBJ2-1	CASSQERGAPYNEQFF	TGTGCCAGCAGCCAAGAAAGGGGGGCCCCCTACAATGAGCAGTTCTTC
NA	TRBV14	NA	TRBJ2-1	CASSQISGSYNEQFF	TGTGCCAGCAGCCAAATAAGCGGCTCCTACAATGAGCAGTTCTTC
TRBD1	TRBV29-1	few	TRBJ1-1	CSATDRGGTEAFF	TGCAGCGCTACGGACAGGGGTGGTACTGAAGCTTTCTTT
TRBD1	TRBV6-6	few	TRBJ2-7	CASGTDSYEQYF	TGTGCCAGCGGGACAGACTCCTACGAGCAGTACTTC
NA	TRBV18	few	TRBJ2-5	CASSPSSGNQETQYF	TGTGCCAGCTCACCTTCTTCAGGGAACCAAGAGACCCAGTACTTC
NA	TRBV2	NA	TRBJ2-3	CASRSRGGTDTQYF	TGTGCCAGCAGGAGCAGGGGGGGCACAGATACGCAGTATTTT
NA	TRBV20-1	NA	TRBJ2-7	CSAMGTESYEQYF	TGCAGTGCTATGGGGACGGAATCCTACGAGCAGTACTTC
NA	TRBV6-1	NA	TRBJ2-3	CASSEQKDTQYF	TGTGCCAGCAGTGAACAGAAGGATACGCAGTATTTT
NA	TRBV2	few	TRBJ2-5	CASSEPTPGETQYF	TGTGCCAGCAGTGAACCTACCCCAGGAGAGACCCAGTACTTC
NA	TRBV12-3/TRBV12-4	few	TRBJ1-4	CASSQGPDEKLFF	TGTGCCAGCAGCCAGGGGCCGGATGAAAAACTGTTTTTT
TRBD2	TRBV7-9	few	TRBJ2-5	CASSPRGSWYQETQYF	TGTGCCAGCAGCCCGCGGGGGTCCTGGTACCAAGAGACCCAGTACTTC
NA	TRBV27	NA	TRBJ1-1	CASSLSIKWDTEAFF	TGTGCCAGCAGTTTATCGATAAAGTGGGACACTGAAGCTTTCTTT
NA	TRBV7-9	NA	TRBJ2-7	CASSPVSGTYEQYF	TGTGCCAGCAGCCCCGTGAGTGGAACCTACGAGCAGTACTTC
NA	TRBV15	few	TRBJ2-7	CATSRDGGYYEQYF	TGTGCCACCAGCAGAGATGGGGGCTACTACGAGCAGTACTTC
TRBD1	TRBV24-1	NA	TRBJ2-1	CATSDSSPWDRGRGHVEQFF	TGTGCCACCAGTGATTCCTCCCCCTGGGACAGGGGGCGCGGTCACGTTGAGCAGTTCTTC
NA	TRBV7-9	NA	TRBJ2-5	CASSFLGGRETQYF	TGTGCCAGCTCTTTTCTGGGGGGAAGGGAGACCCAGTACTTC
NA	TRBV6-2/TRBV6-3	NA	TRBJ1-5	CASRPKGSAGSNQPQHF	TGTGCCAGCAGACCTAAGGGTTCGGCAGGCTCGAATCAGCCCCAGCATTTT
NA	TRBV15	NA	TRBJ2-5	CATSRDRLEGETQYF	TGTGCCACCAGCAGGGATCGCCTTGAGGGGGAGACCCAGTACTTC
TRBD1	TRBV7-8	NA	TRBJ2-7	CASSLDGQGVSWDEQYF	TGTGCCAGCAGCTTAGACGGACAGGGGGTTTCGTGGGACGAGCAGTACTTC
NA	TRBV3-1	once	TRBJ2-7	CASSQVGIETTYEQYF	TGTGCCAGCAGCCAAGTCGGGATCGAAACGACCTACGAGCAGTACTTC
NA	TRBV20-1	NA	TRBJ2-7	CSARGSLDRLYEQYF	TGCAGTGCTAGAGGAAGTTTGGACAGACTCTACGAGCAGTACTTC
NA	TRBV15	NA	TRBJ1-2	CATSDSDYGYTF	TGTGCCACCTCCGACAGTGACTATGGCTACACCTTC
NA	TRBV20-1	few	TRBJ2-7	CSARLVPGTYEQYF	TGCAGTGCTAGATTAGTTCCAGGAACCTACGAGCAGTACTTC
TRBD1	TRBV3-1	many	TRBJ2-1	CASSQGTGVGNEQFF	TGTGCCAGCAGCCAGGGGACAGGGGTTGGCAATGAGCAGTTCTTC
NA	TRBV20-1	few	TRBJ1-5	CSASVPRTNSNQPQHF	TGCAGTGCTAGCGTTCCTCGGACAAATAGCAATCAGCCCCAGCATTTT
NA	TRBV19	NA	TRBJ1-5	CASSIWGENQPQHF	TGTGCCAGTAGTATCTGGGGAGAGAATCAGCCCCAGCATTTT
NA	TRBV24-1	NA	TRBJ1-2	CATSDSGQEHGYTF	TGTGCCACCAGTGATTCGGGACAAGAGCATGGCTACACCTTC
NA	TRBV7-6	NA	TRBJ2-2	CASRRGDRISGELFF	TGTGCCAGTCGCCGGGGGGACAGAATTTCCGGGGAGCTGTTTTTT
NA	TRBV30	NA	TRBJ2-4	CAWSGDQKVNIQYF	TGTGCCTGGAGCGGGGACCAGAAAGTGAACATTCAGTACTTC
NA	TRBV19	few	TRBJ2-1	CASRLDRSSYNEQFF	TGTGCCAGTAGGTTGGACCGTAGCTCCTACAATGAGCAGTTCTTC
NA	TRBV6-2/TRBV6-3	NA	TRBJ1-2	CASRSYSYGYTF	TGTGCCAGTCGGAGCTACAGCTATGGCTACACCTTC
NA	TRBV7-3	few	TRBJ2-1	CEAPYNEQFF	TGTGAGGCTCCCTACAATGAGCAGTTCTTC
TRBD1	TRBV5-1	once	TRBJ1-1	CASSRRQGAEAFF	TGCGCCAGCAGCCGGCGACAGGGAGCCGAAGCTTTCTTT
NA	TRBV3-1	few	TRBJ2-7	CASSQGPSFYEQYF	TGTGCCAGCAGCCAAGGTCCCAGCTTCTACGAGCAGTACTTC
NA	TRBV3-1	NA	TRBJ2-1	CASSPRGPFEQFF	TGTGCCAGCAGCCCCCGGGGCCCCTTCGAGCAGTTCTTC
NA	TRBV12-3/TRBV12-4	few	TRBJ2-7	CASTWGWDYEQYF	TGTGCCAGCACCTGGGGTTGGGACTACGAGCAGTACTTC
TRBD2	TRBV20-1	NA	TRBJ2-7	CSAAGQAGSYEQYF	TGCAGTGCTGCCGGACAAGCGGGGTCCTACGAGCAGTACTTC
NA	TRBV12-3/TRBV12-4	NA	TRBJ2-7	CASSLEGQFSYEQYF	TGTGCCAGCAGTTTAGAGGGTCAGTTCTCCTACGAGCAGTACTTC
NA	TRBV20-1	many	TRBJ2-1	CSERGQTHNEQFF	TGCAGTGAGCGTGGCCAAACCCACAATGAGCAGTTCTTC
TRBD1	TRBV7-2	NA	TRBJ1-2	CASSFVQGGGYTF	TGTGCCAGCAGCTTCGTTCAGGGGGGGGGCTACACCTTC
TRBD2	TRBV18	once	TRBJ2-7	CASSSSVGLAGETYEQYF	TGTGCCAGCTCATCGAGCGTAGGACTAGCGGGAGAAACCTACGAGCAGTACTTC
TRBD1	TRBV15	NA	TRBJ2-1	CATSRGGQDPYNEQFF	TGTGCCACCAGCAGAGGTGGACAGGACCCCTACAATGAGCAGTTCTTC